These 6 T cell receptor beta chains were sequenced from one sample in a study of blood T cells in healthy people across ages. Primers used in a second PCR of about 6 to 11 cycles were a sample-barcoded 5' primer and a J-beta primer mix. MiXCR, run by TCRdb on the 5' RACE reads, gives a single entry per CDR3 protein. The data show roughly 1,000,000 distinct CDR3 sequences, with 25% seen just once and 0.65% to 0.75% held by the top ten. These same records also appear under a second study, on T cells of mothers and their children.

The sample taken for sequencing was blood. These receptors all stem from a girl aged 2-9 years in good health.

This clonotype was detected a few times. Here the CDR3 reads CASSNKGSYEQYF. DNA for the CDR3: TGTGCCAGCAGCAATAAAGGGTCCTACGAGCAGTACTTC. This chain uses TRBV7-9 with TRBJ2-7; D uncertain. Germline CDR1 and CDR2: SEHNR and FQNEAQ (reference sequence). This CDR3 contains 13 residues. V gave up 5 bases and J gave up 1 base, with 9 bases separating them.

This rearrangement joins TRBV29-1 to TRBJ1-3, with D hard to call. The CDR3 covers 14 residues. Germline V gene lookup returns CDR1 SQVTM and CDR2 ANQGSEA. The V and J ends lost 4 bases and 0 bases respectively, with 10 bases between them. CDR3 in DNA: TGCAGCGTTGTCGGCTGGGACTCTGGAAACACCATATATTTT. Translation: CSVVGWDSGNTIYF.

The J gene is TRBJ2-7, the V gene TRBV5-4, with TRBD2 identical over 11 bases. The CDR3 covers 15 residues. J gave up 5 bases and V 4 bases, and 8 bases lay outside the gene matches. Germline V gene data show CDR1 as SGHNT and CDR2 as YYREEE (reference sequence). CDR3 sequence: CASSALAGGVHEQYF. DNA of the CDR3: TGTGCCAGCAGCGCGCTAGCGGGGGGCGTCCACGAGCAGTACTTC.

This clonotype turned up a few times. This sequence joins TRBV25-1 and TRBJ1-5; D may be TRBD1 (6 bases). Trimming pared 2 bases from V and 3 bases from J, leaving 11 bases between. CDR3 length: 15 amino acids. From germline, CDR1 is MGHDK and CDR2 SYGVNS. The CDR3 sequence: CASSEGGGDNQPQHF. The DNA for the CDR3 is TGTGCCAGCAGTGAAGGGGGCGGGGACAATCAGCCCCAGCATTTT.

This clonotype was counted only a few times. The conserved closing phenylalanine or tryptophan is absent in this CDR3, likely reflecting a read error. The CDR3 loop is CSARDVEGGYNEQFL. The CDR3 nucleotides are TGCAGTGCCAGAGATGTAGAGGGCGGCTACAATGAGCAGTTCCTC. The J gene is TRBJ2-1, the V gene TRBV20-1; D is perhaps TRBD2 (5 bases). The CDR3 is 15 amino acids. CDR1 DFQATT and CDR2 SNEGSKA come from the germline V gene (reference sequence).

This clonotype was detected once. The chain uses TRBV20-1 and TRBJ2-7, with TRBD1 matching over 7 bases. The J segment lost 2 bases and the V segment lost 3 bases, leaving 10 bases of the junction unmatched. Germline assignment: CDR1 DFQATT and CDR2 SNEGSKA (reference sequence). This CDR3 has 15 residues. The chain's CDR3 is CSASFPRDSTYEQYF. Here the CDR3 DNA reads TGCAGTGCTAGTTTTCCTCGGGACAGTACCTACGAGCAGTACTTC.